This is a list of T cell receptor beta chains from one sample in a study of blood T cell repertoires in COVID-19. Repertoires were generated with immunoSEQ multiplex PCR, while TCRdb's copy carries only in-frame clones and drops some. Of 75,000 to 90,000 clones listed, 80% to 90% are singletons. Sequencing was performed on peripheral blood. Source of these receptors: a man at least 80 years old with acute or convalescent COVID-19. Each CDR3 is given with its conserved first and last residue. A D gene is named only where the DNA matches it firmly. Clone sizes are given selectively: once, few, many, or a class where the clone is expanded.

TRBJ2-1 | - | TRBD2 | TRBV6-5 | CASSYPLAGTYNEQFF | TGTGCCAGCAGTTACCCACTAGCGGGAACCTACAATGAGCAGTTCTTC
TRBJ2-7 | - | - | TRBV21-1 | CASSKGGRIVYEQYF | TGTGCCAGCAGCAAAGGGGGCAGGATCGTCTACGAGCAGTACTTC
TRBJ1-2 | - | TRBD1 | TRBV20-1 | CSARTGEGYTF | TGCAGTGCTCGGACAGGGGAGGGCTACACCTTC
TRBJ1-2 | once | - | TRBV6-5 | CASSFRTGPGYTF | TGTGCCAGCAGTTTTCGAACAGGGCCGGGCTACACCTTC
TRBJ1-5 | - | - | TRBV9 | CASSASYSNQPQHF | TGTGCCAGCAGCGCCAGTTATAGCAATCAGCCCCAGCATTTT
TRBJ1-2 | - | TRBD1 | TRBV18 | CASSPGTGSLKYGYTF | TGTGCCAGCTCGCCCGGGACAGGGTCCCTTAAATATGGCTACACCTTC
TRBJ1-2 | - | - | TRBV19 | CASSMGVQGYGYTF | TGTGCCAGTAGTATGGGCGTACAGGGCTATGGCTACACCTTC
TRBJ2-3 | - | - | TRBV9 | CASSGPRGGTDTQYF | TGTGCCAGCAGCGGCCCCAGGGGCGGGACAGATACGCAGTATTTT
TRBJ2-7 | once | TRBD2 | TRBV5-6 | CASSYTTGGYEQYF | TGTGCCAGCAGCTATACGACGGGGGGCTACGAGCAGTACTTC
TRBJ1-3 | - | - | TRBV19 | CASGEQGSGNTIYF | TGTGCCAGTGGGGAGCAAGGCTCTGGAAACACCATATATTTT
TRBJ2-7 | - | - | TRBV12-3/TRBV12-4 | CASRNRYEQYF | TGTGCCAGCAGGAACAGGTACGAGCAGTACTTC
TRBJ1-6 | - | - | TRBV7-9 | CASNGGPTDPLHF | TGTGCCAGCAACGGGGGGCCCACAGATCCCCTCCACTTT
TRBJ2-3 | - | TRBD1 | TRBV28 | CASSSASRTGLDTQYF | TGTGCCAGCAGTTCCGCGTCTCGGACAGGGCTAGATACGCAGTATTTT
TRBJ1-2 | few | - | TRBV30 | CASPGNYGYTF | TGTGCCTCCCCGGGGAACTATGGCTACACCTTC
TRBJ2-5 | - | - | TRBV4-1 | CASSQEGSGAGEFRETQYF | TGCGCCAGCAGCCAAGAAGGATCAGGGGCGGGAGAGTTCCGAGAGACCCAGTACTTC
TRBJ1-2 | - | - | TRBV15 | CATSRHRDGYTF | TGTGCCACCAGCAGGCACAGGGATGGCTACACCTTC
TRBJ1-6 | once | - | TRBV30 | CAWSLTGASNSPLHF | TGTGCCTGGAGCTTGACTGGGGCAAGTAATTCACCCCTCCACTTT
TRBJ2-1 | - | TRBD2 | TRBV19 | CASSIQRGGNEQFF | TGTGCCAGTAGTATCCAGCGGGGGGGTAATGAGCAGTTCTTC